A selection of T cell receptor beta chains follows, all from one sample in a study of blood T cell repertoires in COVID-19. Here immunoSEQ multiplex PCR was the method, and the copy in TCRdb shows in-frame clones only, minus some. Among roughly 30,000 clones, roughly 87% were seen once, and the ten largest hold 25%. Sequenced material: peripheral blood. These receptors came from a human donor in a cohort sampled during active COVID-19. Each CDR3 is given with its conserved first and last residue. A D gene is named only where the DNA matches it firmly. Expanded clones get a size class; other rows say once, few or many, or leave the size out.

length | size | J | D | V | DNA | CDR3
15 | - | TRBJ1-5 | TRBD1 | TRBV28 | TGTGCCAGCAGAGGGACAGGGGAAGAGAGTCAGCCCCAGCATTTT | CASRGTGEESQPQHF
16 | - | TRBJ1-5 | TRBD1 | TRBV30 | TGTGCCTGGAGCGGCGGGACAGCAGGAATGAATCAGCCCCAGCATTTT | CAWSGGTAGMNQPQHF
15 | - | TRBJ1-3 | - | TRBV7-8 | TGTGCCAGCAGCTTTGATCAGGGCTTTGGAAACACCATATATTTT | CASSFDQGFGNTIYF
14 | - | TRBJ1-6 | - | TRBV7-2 | TGTGCCAGCAGCCGCTGGGTAGGGGGATCACCCCTCCACTTT | CASSRWVGGSPLHF
14 | - | TRBJ1-5 | - | TRBV7-6 | TGTGCCAGCAGTTCCGGGGGGCCGTTTCAGCCCCAGCATTTT | CASSSGGPFQPQHF
14 | once | TRBJ2-2 | TRBD1 | TRBV5-1 | TGCGCCAGCAGCAGACAGGGGAGAGCCGGGGAGCTGTTTTTT | CASSRQGRAGELFF
14 | - | TRBJ2-5 | TRBD2 | TRBV7-2 | TGTGCCAGCAGACGGGGGGTAGCGGGGGAGACCCAGTACTTC | CASRRGVAGETQYF
12 | - | TRBJ1-2 | - | TRBV6-5 | TGTGCCAGCAGTTACTCGGGCCTTTCCTACACCTTC | CASSYSGLSYTF
14 | - | TRBJ2-7 | TRBD1 | TRBV28 | TGTGCCAGCAGCCCTGACAGGGGCGGCGACGAGCAGTACTTC | CASSPDRGGDEQYF
15 | - | TRBJ1-3 | TRBD1 | TRBV18 | TGTGCCAGCTCACTTGGGACAGATTCTGGAAACACCATATATTTT | CASSLGTDSGNTIYF
15 | - | TRBJ1-2 | TRBD1 | TRBV19 | TGTGCCAGTTGGACAGGGGGCACAAAGATCGGTGGCTACACCTTC | CASWTGGTKIGGYTF
15 | - | TRBJ2-1 | - | TRBV5-6 | TGTGCCAGCAGCTTGATGAGCTTTAGGGGGATGAGGCAGTTCTTC | CASSLMSFRGMRQFF
16 | - | TRBJ2-2 | TRBD1 | TRBV19 | TGTGCCAGTAACTACGCGGACAGGGTGGATGGCGGGGAGCTGTTTTTT | CASNYADRVDGGELFF
14 | - | TRBJ2-1 | TRBD2 | TRBV19 | TGTGCCAGTACCCCCGGGGGGGGGCCCAATGAGCAGTTCTTC | CASTPGGGPNEQFF
13 | - | TRBJ1-4 | - | TRBV28 | TGTGCCAGCCGGGGCAGGGGTTGGGAAAAACTGTTTTTT | CASRGRGWEKLFF
16 | - | TRBJ1-4 | - | TRBV4-3 | TGCGCCAGCAGCCGATCAATCCAGGGTAACGGTGAAAAACTGTTTTTT | CASSRSIQGNGEKLFF
15 | - | TRBJ2-1 | - | TRBV7-2 | TGTGCCAGCAGCTTAGGGCCAGGGGAATACAATGAGCAGTTCTTC | CASSLGPGEYNEQFF
14 | - | TRBJ2-3 | TRBD2 | TRBV30 | TGTGCCTCAGAATCGGGAGGCCCCACAGATACGCAGTATTTT | CASESGGPTDTQYF
17 | - | TRBJ2-7 | TRBD2 | TRBV7-2 | TGTGCCAGCAGCCGTAAGGGGGGAGCGGGGGCCGGCTACGAGCAGTACTTC | CASSRKGGAGAGYEQYF
14 | - | TRBJ1-6 | - | TRBV6-2/TRBV6-3 | TGTGCCAGCAGTTACTCGACAGGATCTTCACCCCTCCACTTT | CASSYSTGSSPLHF
12 | - | TRBJ2-1 | TRBD1 | TRBV7-9 | TGTGCCAGCAGCTCCACAGGGGGAACTAAGTTCTTC | CASSSTGGTKFF
12 | - | TRBJ1-4 | - | TRBV11-2 | TGTGCCAGCAGCGCGCACCTGGGGGCACTGTTTTTT | CASSAHLGALFF
16 | - | TRBJ2-2 | - | TRBV6-4 | TGTGCCAGCAGTGTCCGGGGGGCCGGGAACACCGGGGAGCTGTTTTTT | CASSVRGAGNTGELFF
16 | - | TRBJ2-7 | - | TRBV7-8 | TGTGCCAGCAGCTTAGGAAGGGGACAAGGGACCTACGAGCAGTACTTC | CASSLGRGQGTYEQYF
15 | - | TRBJ2-1 | - | TRBV2 | TGTGCCAGCGTCCGTAGTGGGGCTTTACACAATGAGCAGTTCTTC | CASVRSGALHNEQFF
15 | - | TRBJ2-1 | - | TRBV11-1 | TGTGCCAGCAGTTCAACATGGAGCTCCTACAATGAGCAGTTCTTC | CASSSTWSSYNEQFF
15 | - | TRBJ1-1 | - | TRBV9 | TGTGCCAGCAGCGTAGAAGGCGACATGAACACTGAAGCTTTCTTT | CASSVEGDMNTEAFF
14 | once | TRBJ2-6 | - | TRBV6-4 | TGTGCCAGCAGTAGGGGGATGGGGCCAACGCCTCTGACTTTC | CASSRGMGPTPLTF
17 | - | TRBJ2-3 | TRBD2 | TRBV3-1/TRBV3-2 | TGTGCCAGGAGAAGAGACTTTAGCGGGGGGGCGCTCGATACGCAGTATTTT | CARRRDFSGGALDTQYF
15 | - | TRBJ2-2 | TRBD1 | TRBV7-2 | TGTGCCAGCAGCTATGACAGGGGGAACACCGGGGAGCTGTTTTTT | CASSYDRGNTGELFF
12 | - | TRBJ2-3 | TRBD1 | TRBV12-3/TRBV12-4 | TGTGCCACCCGGACAGGGGGAGATACGCAGTATTTT | CATRTGGDTQYF
13 | - | TRBJ1-2 | - | TRBV28 | TGTGCCAGCAGATTACAGATGAACTATGGCTACACCTTC | CASRLQMNYGYTF